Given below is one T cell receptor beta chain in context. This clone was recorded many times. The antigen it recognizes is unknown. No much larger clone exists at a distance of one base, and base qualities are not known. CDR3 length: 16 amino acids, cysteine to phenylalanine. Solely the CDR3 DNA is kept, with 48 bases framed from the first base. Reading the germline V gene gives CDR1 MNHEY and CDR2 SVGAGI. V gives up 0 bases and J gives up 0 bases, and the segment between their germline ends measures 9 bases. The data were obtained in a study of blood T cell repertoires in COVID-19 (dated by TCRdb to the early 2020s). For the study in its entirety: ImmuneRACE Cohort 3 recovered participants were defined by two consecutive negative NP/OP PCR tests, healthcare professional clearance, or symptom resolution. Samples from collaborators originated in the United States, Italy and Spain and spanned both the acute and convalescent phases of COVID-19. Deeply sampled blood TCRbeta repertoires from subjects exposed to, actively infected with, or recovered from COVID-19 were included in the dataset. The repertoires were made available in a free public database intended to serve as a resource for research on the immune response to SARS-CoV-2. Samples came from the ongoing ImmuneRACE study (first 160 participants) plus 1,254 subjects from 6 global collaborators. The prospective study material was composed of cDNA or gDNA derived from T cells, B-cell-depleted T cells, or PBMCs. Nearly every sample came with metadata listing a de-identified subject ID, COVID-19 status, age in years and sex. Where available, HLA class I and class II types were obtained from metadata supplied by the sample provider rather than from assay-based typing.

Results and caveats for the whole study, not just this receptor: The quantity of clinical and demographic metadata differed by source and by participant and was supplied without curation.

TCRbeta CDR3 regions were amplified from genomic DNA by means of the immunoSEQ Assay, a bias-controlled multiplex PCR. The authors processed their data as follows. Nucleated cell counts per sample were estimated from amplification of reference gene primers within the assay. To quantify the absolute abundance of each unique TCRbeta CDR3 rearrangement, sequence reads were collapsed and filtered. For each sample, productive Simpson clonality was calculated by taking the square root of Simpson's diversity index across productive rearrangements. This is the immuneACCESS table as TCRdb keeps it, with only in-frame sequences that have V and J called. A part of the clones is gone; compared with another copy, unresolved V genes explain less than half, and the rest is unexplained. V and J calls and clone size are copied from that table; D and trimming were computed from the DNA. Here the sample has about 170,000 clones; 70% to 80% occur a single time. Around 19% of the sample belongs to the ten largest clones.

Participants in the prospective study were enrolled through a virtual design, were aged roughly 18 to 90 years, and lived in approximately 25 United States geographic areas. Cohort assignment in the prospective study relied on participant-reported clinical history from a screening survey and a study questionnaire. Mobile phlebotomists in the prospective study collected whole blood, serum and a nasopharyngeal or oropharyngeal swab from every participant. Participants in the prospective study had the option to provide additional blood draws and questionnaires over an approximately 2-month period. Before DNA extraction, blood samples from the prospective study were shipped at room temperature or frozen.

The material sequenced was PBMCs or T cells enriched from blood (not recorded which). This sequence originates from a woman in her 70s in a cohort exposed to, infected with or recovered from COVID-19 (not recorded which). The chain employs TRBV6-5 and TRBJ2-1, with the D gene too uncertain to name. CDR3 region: CASSYSPRSSYNEQFF. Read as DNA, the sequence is TGTGCCAGCAGTTACTCGCCCCGGAGCTCCTACAATGAGCAGTTCTTC.